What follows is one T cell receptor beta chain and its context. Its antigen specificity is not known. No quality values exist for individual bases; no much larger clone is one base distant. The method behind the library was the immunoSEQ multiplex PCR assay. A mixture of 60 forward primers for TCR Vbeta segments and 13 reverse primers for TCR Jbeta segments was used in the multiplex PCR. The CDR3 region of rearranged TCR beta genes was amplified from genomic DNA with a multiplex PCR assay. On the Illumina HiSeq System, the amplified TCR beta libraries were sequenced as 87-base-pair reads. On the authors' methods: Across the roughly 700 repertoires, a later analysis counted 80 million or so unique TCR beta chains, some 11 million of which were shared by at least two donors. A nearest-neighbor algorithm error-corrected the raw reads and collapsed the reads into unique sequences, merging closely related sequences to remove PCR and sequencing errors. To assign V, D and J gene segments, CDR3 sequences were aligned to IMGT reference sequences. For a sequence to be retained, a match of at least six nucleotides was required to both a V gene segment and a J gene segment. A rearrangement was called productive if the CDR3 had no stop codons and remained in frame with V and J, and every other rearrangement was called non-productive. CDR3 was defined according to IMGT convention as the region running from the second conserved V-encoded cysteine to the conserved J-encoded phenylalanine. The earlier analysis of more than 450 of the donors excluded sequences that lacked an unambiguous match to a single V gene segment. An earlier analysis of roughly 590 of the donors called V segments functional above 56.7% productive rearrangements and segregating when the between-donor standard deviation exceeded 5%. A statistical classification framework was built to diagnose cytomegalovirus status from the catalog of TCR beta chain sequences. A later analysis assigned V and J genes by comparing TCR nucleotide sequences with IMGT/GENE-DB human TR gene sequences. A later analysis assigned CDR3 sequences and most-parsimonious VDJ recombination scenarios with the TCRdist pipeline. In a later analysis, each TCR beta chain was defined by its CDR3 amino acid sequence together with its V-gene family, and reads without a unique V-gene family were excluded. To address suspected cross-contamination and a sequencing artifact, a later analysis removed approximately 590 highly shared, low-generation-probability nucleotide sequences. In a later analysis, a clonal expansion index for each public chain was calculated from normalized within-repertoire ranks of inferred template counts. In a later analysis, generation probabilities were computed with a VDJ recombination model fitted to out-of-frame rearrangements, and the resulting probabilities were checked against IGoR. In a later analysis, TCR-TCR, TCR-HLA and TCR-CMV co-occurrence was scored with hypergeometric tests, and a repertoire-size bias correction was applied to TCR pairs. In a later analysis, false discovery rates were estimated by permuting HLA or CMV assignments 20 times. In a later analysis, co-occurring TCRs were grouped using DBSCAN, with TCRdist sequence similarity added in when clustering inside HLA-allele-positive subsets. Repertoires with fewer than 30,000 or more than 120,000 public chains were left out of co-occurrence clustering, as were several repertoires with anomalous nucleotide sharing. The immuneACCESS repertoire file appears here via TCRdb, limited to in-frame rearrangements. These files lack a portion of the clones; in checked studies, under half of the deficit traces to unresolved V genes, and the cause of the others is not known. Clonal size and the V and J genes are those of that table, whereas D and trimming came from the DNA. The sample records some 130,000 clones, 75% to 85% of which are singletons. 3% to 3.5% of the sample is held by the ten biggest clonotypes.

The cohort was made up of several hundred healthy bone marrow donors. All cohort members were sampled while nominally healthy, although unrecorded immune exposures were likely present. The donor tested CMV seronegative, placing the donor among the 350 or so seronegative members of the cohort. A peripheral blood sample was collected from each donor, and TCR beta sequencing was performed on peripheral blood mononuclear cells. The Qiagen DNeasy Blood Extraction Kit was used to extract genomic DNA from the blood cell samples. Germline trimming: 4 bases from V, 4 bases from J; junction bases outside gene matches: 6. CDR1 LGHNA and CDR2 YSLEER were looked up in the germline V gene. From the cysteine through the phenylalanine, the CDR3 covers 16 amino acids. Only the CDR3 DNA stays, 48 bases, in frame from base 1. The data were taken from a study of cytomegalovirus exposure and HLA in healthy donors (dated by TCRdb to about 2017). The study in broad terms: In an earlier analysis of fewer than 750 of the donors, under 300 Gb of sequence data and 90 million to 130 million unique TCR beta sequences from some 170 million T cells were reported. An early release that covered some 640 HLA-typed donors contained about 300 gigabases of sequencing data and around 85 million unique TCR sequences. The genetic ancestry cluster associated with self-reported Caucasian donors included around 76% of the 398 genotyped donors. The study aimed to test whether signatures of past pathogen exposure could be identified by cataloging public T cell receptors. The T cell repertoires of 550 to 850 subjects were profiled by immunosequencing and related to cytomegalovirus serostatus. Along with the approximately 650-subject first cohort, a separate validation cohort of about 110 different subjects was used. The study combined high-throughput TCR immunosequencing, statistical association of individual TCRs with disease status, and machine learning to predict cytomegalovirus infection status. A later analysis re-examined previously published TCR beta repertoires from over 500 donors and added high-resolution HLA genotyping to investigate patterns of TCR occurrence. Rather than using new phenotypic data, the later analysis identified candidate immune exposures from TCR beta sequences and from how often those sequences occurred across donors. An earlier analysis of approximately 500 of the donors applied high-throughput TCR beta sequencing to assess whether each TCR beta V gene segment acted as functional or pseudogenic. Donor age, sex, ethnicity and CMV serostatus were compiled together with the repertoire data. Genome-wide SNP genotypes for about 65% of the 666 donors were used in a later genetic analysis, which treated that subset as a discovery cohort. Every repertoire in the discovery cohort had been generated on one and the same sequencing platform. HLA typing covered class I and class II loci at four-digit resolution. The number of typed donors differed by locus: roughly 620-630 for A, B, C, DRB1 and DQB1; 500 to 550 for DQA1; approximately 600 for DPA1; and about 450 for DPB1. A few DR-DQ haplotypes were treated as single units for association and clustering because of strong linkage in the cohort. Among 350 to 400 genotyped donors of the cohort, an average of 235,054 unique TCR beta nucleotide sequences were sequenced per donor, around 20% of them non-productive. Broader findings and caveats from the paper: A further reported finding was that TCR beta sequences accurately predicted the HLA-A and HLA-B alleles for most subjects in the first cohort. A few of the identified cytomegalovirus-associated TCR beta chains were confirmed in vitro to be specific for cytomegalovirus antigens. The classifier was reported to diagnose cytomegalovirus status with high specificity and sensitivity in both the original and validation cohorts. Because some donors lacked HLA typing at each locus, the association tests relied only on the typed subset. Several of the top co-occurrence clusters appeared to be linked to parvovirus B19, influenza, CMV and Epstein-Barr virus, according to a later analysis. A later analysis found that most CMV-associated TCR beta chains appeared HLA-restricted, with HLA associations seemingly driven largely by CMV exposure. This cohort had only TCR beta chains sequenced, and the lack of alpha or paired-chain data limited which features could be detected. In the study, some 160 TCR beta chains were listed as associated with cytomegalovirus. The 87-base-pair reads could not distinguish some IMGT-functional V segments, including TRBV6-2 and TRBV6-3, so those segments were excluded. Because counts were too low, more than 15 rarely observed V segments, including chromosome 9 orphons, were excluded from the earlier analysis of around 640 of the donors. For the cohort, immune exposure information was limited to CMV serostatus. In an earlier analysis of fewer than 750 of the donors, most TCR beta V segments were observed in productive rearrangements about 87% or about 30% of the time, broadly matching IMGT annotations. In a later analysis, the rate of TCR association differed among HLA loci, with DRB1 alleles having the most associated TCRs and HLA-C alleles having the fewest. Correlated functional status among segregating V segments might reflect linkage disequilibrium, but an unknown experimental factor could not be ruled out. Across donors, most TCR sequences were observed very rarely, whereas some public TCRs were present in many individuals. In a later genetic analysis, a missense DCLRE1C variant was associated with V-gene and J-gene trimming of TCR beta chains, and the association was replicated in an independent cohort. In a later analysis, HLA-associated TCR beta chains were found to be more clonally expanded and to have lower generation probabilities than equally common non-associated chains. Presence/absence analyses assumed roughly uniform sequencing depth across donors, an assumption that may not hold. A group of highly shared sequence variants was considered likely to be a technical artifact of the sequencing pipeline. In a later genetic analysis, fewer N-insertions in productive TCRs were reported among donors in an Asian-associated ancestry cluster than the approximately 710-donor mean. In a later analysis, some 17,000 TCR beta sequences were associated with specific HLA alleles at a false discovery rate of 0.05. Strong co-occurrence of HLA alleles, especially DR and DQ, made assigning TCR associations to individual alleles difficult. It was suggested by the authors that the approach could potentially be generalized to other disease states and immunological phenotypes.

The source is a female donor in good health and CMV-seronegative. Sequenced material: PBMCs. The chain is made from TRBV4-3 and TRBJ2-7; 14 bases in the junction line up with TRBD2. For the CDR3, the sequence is CASSLGLAGGGYEQYF. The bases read TGCGCCAGCAGCCTCGGACTAGCGGGAGGAGGGTACGAGCAGTACTTC.